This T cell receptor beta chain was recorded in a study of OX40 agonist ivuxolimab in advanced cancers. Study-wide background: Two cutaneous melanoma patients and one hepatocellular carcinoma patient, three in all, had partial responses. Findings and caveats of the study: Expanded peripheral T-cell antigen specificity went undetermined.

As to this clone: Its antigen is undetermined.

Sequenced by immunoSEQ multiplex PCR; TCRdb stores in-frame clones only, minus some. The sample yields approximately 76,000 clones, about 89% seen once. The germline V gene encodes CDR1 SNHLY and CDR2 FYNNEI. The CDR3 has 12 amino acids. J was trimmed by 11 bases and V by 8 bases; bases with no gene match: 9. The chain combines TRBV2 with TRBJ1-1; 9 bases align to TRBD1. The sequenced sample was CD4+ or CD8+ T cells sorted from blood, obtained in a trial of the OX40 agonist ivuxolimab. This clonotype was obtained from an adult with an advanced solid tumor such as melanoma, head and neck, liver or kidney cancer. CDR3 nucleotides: TGTGCCAGCGTCTACTCGGGACAGGGTGCTTTCTTT. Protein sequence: CASVYSGQGAFF.